This entry lists 24 T cell receptor beta chains sequenced from one sample in a study of shared clonotypes between healthy human individuals. Here immunoSEQ multiplex PCR was the method, and the copy in TCRdb shows in-frame clones only, minus some. The sample lists 1.4 million or so clones, 97% to 99% occurring once. Sequenced input: naive CD4+ T cells sorted from blood. Described subset: CD45RA+ positively selected. These TCRs come from a man aged 30 to 45 in good health.

On this clone itself: At the DNA level, this CDR3 is encoded by other sequences in the same sample as well. The chain links TRBV5-1 to TRBJ1-4; no clear D. Germline lookup yields CDR1 SGHRS and CDR2 YFSETQ. V was shortened by 2 bases and J by 1 base, with 0 bases between the two germline ends. The CDR3 spans 12 residues. The CDR3 sequence is CASSLTNEKLFF. The CDR3 region has the DNA TGCGCCAGCAGCTTAACTAATGAAAAACTGTTTTTT.

The chain recombines TRBV6-6 with TRBJ1-1; D unclear. This CDR3 contains 12 residues. Per germline, CDR1 MNHNY and CDR2 SVGAGI (reference sequence). Trimming shortened V by 6 bases and J by 1 base, and 6 bases separated the two germline ends. The CDR3 loop is CASRIRNTEAFF. DNA for the CDR3: TGTGCCAGCAGAATCCGGAACACTGAAGCTTTCTTT.

Note on this clone: Since a much larger clone is just one base distant, this may be a read error. The genes are TRBV28 and TRBJ1-5; D gene ambiguous. Between the trimmed V and J ends, which lost 5 bases and 4 bases, there was a span of 6 bases. The CDR3 runs 12 residues. CDR1 MDHEN and CDR2 SYDVKM come from the germline V gene. The CDR3 region is CASSDVNQPQHF. As DNA, the CDR3 is TGTGCCAGCAGTGACGTTAATCAGCCCCAGCATTTT.

The chain employs TRBV15 and TRBJ1-2; TRBD1 aligns across 7 bases. V gave up 5 bases and J gave up 0 bases; unmatched junction bases: 3. Germline assignment: CDR1 LNHNV and CDR2 YYDKDF (reference sequence). This CDR3 region has 14 residues. The CDR3 DNA is TGTGCCACCAGCGAGGGGACAGCTAACTATGGCTACACCTTC. It yields the protein CATSEGTANYGYTF.

Remarks on this clone: Other DNA sequences in the sample encode the same CDR3. J is TRBJ2-3 and V is TRBV9; D is ambiguous. The V gene lost 0 bases and the J gene lost 3 bases, with 5 bases spanning the gap. Per germline, CDR1 SGDLS and CDR2 YYNGEE. The CDR3 is 13 residues long. The CDR3 loop reads CASSVERTDTQYF. DNA of the CDR3: TGTGCCAGCAGCGTAGAGCGAACAGATACGCAGTATTTT.

V gene TRBV6-1 combines with J gene TRBJ2-7; D is possibly TRBD1 (6 bases). This CDR3 is built from 13 residues. The V gene lost 2 bases and the J gene lost 6 bases, with 11 bases spanning the gap. Germline V lookup: CDR1 MNHNS, CDR2 SASEGT. CDR3 amino acids: CASSEMRGSEQYF. CDR3 DNA sequence: TGTGCCAGCAGTGAAATGAGGGGGAGCGAGCAGTACTTC.

The rearrangement joins TRBV5-1 to TRBJ2-1; 14 bases agree with TRBD2. V dropped 4 bases and J dropped 0; count of bases not matched to a gene: 12. Germline CDR1 SGHRS, CDR2 YFSETQ. The CDR3 is 20 residues long. The CDR3 here is CASSVGTGTSGSSSYNEQFF. CDR3 DNA sequence: TGCGCCAGCAGCGTGGGCACCGGGACTAGCGGGAGTAGCTCCTACAATGAGCAGTTCTTC. The entire variable domain, with the rest obtained from reference TRBV5-1 and TRBJ2-1, is as follows: KAGVTQTPRYLIKTRGQQVTLSCSPISGHRSVSWYQQTPGQGLQFLFEYFSETQRNKGNFPGRFSGRQFSNSRSEMNVSTLELGDSALYLCASSVGTGTSGSSSYNEQFFGPGTRLTVL.

The rearrangement links TRBV19 to TRBJ2-2; 12 bases are a match to TRBD2. The germline CDR1 and CDR2 sequences are LNHDA and SQIVND (reference sequence). The CDR3 is 17 amino acids. The ends lost 5 bases at V and 1 base at J; junction bases unmatched: 5. In nucleotides, the CDR3 is TGTGCCAGTAGTCTAGCGGGAGGGCCCGGGAACACCGGGGAGCTGTTTTTT. This translates into CASSLAGGPGNTGELFF.

V and J are TRBV11-2 and TRBJ2-1; unclear D gene. Deletions cut 3 bases from V and 7 bases from J, with 4 bases between. Germline CDR1 is SGHAT and CDR2 is FQNNGV. This CDR3 is 11 amino acids long. CDR3 DNA: TGTGCCAGCAGCTTTGGTAATGAGCAGTTCTTC. This translates into CASSFGNEQFF.

The CDR3 sequence is CASAVGTTNEKLFF. DNA of the CDR3: TGTGCCAGCGCCGTGGGGACAACTAATGAAAAACTGTTTTTT. The chain couples TRBV18 to TRBJ1-4; D gene unclear. V was shortened by 8 bases and J by 0 bases, with 10 bases between the two germline ends. The CDR3 runs to 14 residues. Germline-derived CDR1 and CDR2 are KGHSH and LQKENI.

The V gene is TRBV11-3, the J gene TRBJ2-5; D remains unclear. The CDR3 has 13 residues. Germline V gives CDR1 SGHNT, CDR2 YENEEA. The V end lost 0 bases, the J end lost 3 bases, and 5 bases lay between the germline ends. CDR3 amino acids: CASSLDTEETQYF. DNA of the CDR3: TGTGCCAGCAGCTTAGATACGGAAGAGACCCAGTACTTC.

The chain uses TRBV5-4 and TRBJ2-1; D not resolved. From germline, CDR1 is SGHNT and CDR2 YYREEE (reference sequence). There are 15 residues in the CDR3. Deletions cut 4 bases from V and 7 bases from J, with 18 bases between. CDR3 DNA sequence: TGTGCCAGCAGCCGAGAGGCGCCTGTGAAGAATGAGCAGTTCTTC. Protein sequence: CASSREAPVKNEQFF.

CDR3 coding DNA: TGTGCCAGCAGTTTATCTAGCGGGTCTTGGCACAATGAGCAGTTCTTC. Translating it yields CASSLSSGSWHNEQFF. The chain carries TRBV28 and TRBJ2-1; 8 nucleotides agree with TRBD2. Trimming cost V 1 base and J 5 bases; bases outside gene matches: 7. The CDR3 contains 16 residues. Germline CDR1 reads MDHEN; CDR2 reads SYDVKM.

V and J are TRBV5-1 and TRBJ2-2; tentatively, D is TRBD1 (6 bases). Germline V gene lookup returns CDR1 SGHRS and CDR2 YFSETQ. Trimming took 5 bases from V and 4 from J, leaving 15 bases between them. The CDR3 contains 15 residues. The CDR3 sequence: CASRGGQYGTGELFF. CDR3 nucleotide sequence: TGCGCCAGCAGGGGTGGACAGTACGGCACCGGGGAGCTGTTTTTT.

V gene TRBV14 combines with J gene TRBJ2-7; 9 nucleotides match TRBD1. CDR1 is SGHDN, CDR2 FVKESK, per germline. V was pared by 1 base and J by 5 bases, with 12 bases of the junction left unmatched. The length of the CDR3 is 17 residues. The CDR3 spells CASSQARGRTGEDEQYF. The CDR3 coding sequence is TGTGCCAGCAGCCAAGCCAGGGGTAGGACAGGGGAGGACGAGCAGTACTTC.

This clone was detected once. The V call is TRBV5-1, the J call TRBJ2-1, with 7 bases aligning to TRBD2. After removal of 7 bases from V and 5 bases from J, the junction contained 6 bases not matched to a gene. This CDR3 has 13 amino acids. The germline gives CDR1 SGHRS, CDR2 YFSETQ. The CDR3 DNA follows: TGCGCCAGCGCCCAACTAGCGAACAATGAGCAGTTCTTC. Protein product: CASAQLANNEQFF.

Remarks on this clone: This sample also contains other DNA sequences that code for the same CDR3. The chain employs TRBV18 and TRBJ2-3; tentatively, D is TRBD2 (6 bases). The CDR3 runs 13 residues. V dropped 2 bases and J dropped 4 bases, with 7 bases sitting between them. Germline V lookup: CDR1 KGHSH, CDR2 LQKENI. Here the CDR3 DNA reads TGTGCCAGCTCACCAGTAGCGGCAGATACGCAGTATTTT. Its protein product is CASSPVAADTQYF.

The V call is TRBV5-5, the J call TRBJ2-1; perhaps TRBD2 as D (6 bases). Trimming removed 2 bases at V and 3 bases at J, with 12 bases between. The CDR3 has 15 amino acids. From germline, CDR1 is SGHKS and CDR2 YYEKEE (reference sequence). CDR3 in DNA: TGTGCCAGCAGCTTAGGAGGGGTCGGCTACAATGAGCAGTTCTTC. Amino acid sequence: CASSLGGVGYNEQFF.

The chain couples TRBV10-3 to TRBJ2-1, with TRBD2 matching over 12 bases. V dropped 6 bases and J dropped 8; count of bases not matched to a gene: 8. This CDR3 is 15 amino acids long. The germline V gene has CDR1 ENHRY and CDR2 SYGVKD. CDR3 loop: CAIRETSGSRDEQFF. The CDR3 nucleotides read TGTGCCATCAGGGAGACTAGCGGGAGTAGGGATGAGCAGTTCTTC.

The chain employs TRBV19 and TRBJ2-1; 10 nucleotides line up with TRBD2. With 1 base clipped from V and 4 bases from J, the junction kept 7 bases outside the gene matches. CDR1 is LNHDA, CDR2 SQIVND, per germline (reference sequence). The CDR3 is made up of 17 amino acids. This CDR3 is CASSIGGASGRYNEQFF. The CDR3 DNA reads TGTGCCAGTAGTATAGGCGGGGCTAGCGGGAGATACAATGAGCAGTTCTTC.

This chain joins TRBV28 and TRBJ1-4; a possible D gene is TRBD1 (5 bases). The CDR3 extends over 14 amino acids. Germline V gene lookup returns CDR1 MDHEN and CDR2 SYDVKM. V was shortened by 3 bases and J by 4 bases, with 9 bases between the two germline ends. The CDR3 DNA reads TGTGCCAGCAGTTTGATGGGGCTTAATGAAAAACTGTTTTTT. This encodes CASSLMGLNEKLFF.

The J gene is TRBJ1-1, the V gene TRBV7-2, with no clear D. Germline V lookup: CDR1 SGHTA, CDR2 FQGNSA. Trimming took off 6 bases at V and 1 base at J, with 6 bases between the two ends. The CDR3 totals 12 residues. The CDR3 DNA sequence: TGTGCCAGCAGTCAGGCGAACACTGAAGCTTTCTTT. Translating it yields CASSQANTEAFF.

The V and J genes are TRBV5-1 and TRBJ2-2, with a weak D call TRBD2 (5 bases). The germline V gene encodes CDR1 SGHRS and CDR2 YFSETQ. V was trimmed by 4 bases and J by 0 bases, leaving 13 bases between them. The CDR3 loop spans 16 amino acids. CDR3 sequence (DNA): TGCGCCAGCAGCCCCTTGCTAGCCCCGAACACCGGGGAGCTGTTTTTT. It translates to CASSPLLAPNTGELFF. The variable domain in full, completed from reference TRBV5-1 and TRBJ2-2, reads KAGVTQTPRYLIKTRGQQVTLSCSPISGHRSVSWYQQTPGQGLQFLFEYFSETQRNKGNFPGRFSGRQFSNSRSEMNVSTLELGDSALYLCASSPLLAPNTGELFFGEGSRLTVL.

V and J are TRBV10-3 and TRBJ1-1; the D gene is possibly TRBD1 (5 bases). This CDR3 has 16 residues. CDR1 ENHRY and CDR2 SYGVKD come from the germline V gene. V was cut by 2 bases and J by 7 bases, with 20 bases left in between. The CDR3 DNA reads as TGTGCCATCAGTGAGCGCCGGGACCACAACAAGGGTGAAGCTTTCTTT. Its translation: CAISERRDHNKGEAFF.